This T cell receptor (beta chain) was sequenced during a study of CD8 T cells in ankylosing spondylitis. This clonotype has just a few counts. Each CDR3 protein is one row after TCRdb ran MiXCR on the 5' RACE reads. The data contain roughly 200,000 distinct CDR3 sequences, roughly 13% of them singletons. This TCR derives from a male donor with ankylosing spondylitis or in good health (not recorded which). What was sequenced was blood, either unsorted or a sorted T cell fraction (not recorded which).

The CDR3: CASSLASGASKEQYF. CDR3 nucleotide sequence: TGTGCCAGCAGCTTAGCCTCGGGGGCTTCTAAGGAGCAGTACTTC. The chain combines TRBV7-9 with TRBJ2-7; D may be TRBD1 or TRBD2 (6 bases each). CDR3 length: 15 residues. Trimming took off 0 bases at V and 7 bases at J, with 16 bases between the two ends. Germline assignment: CDR1 SEHNR and CDR2 FQNEAQ (reference sequence). Full variable domain (rest looked up from reference TRBV7-9 and TRBJ2-7): DTGVSQNPRHKITKRGQNVTFRCDPISEHNRLYWYRQTLGQGPEFLTYFQNEAQLEKSRLLSDRFSAERPKGSFSTLEIQRTEQGDSAMYLCASSLASGASKEQYFGPGTRLTVT.